A single sample is the source of the 9 T cell receptor beta chains below, sequenced in a study of human T cells and chemical hapten exposure. A single record per CDR3 protein comes from TCRdb applying MiXCR to the RACE reads. The table shows 300,000 to 450,000 distinct CDR3 sequences, with roughly 5.3% occurring only once. Time point specified: pre-sensitization, week 0. The treatment was: therapeutic diphenylcyclopropenone sensitization with weekly scalp DPC. This specimen was whole blood, taken in connection with sensitization to the hapten diphenylcyclopropenone (DPC). The receptors here all came from a woman in her forties or fifties with alopecia areata. Some clones in this sample may be carry-over from other donors' samples.

This clonotype has a handful of counts. J is TRBJ2-7 and V is TRBV4-3; D uncertain. Trimming left V 0 bases short and J 3 bases short, with 12 bases between. Germline V gene sequence: CDR1 LGHNA, CDR2 YSLEER. The CDR3 has 15 amino acids. The CDR3: CASSQDWRQSYEQYF. In DNA form, the CDR3 reads TGCGCCAGCAGCCAAGATTGGCGGCAGAGCTACGAGCAGTACTTC.

This clonotype appeared many times. V and J are TRBV27 and TRBJ2-4; possible D gene TRBD2, 6 bases. The CDR3 loop spans 13 amino acids. Trimming removed 5 bases from V and 8 bases from J, with 13 bases in between. CDR1 and CDR2 from the germline V gene are MNHEY and SMNVEV (reference sequence). DNA of the CDR3: TGTGCCAGCAGTGGGGGGAACTCGGACATTCAGTACTTC. Its translation is CASSGGNSDIQYF.

At least ten counts were recorded for this clonotype. The chain is built from TRBV27 and TRBJ1-2; 8 nucleotides agree with TRBD1. The CDR3 is made up of 17 amino acids. From germline, CDR1 is MNHEY and CDR2 SMNVEV (reference sequence). Trimming took 0 bases from V and 1 from J; bases not matched to a gene: 7. The CDR3 loop is CASSLSGQGFLNYGYTF. The DNA of the CDR3 is TGTGCCAGCAGTTTATCCGGACAGGGTTTCCTTAACTATGGCTACACCTTC.

This clonotype came up many times. The rearrangement joins TRBV15 to TRBJ2-2; D unclear. This CDR3 region has 15 residues. Trimming removed 0 bases from V and 4 bases from J, with 9 bases in between. Germline CDR1 reads LNHNV; CDR2 reads YYDKDF (reference sequence). This CDR3 is CATSRDGRSTGELFF. The CDR3 DNA sequence: TGTGCCACCAGCAGAGATGGACGGAGCACCGGGGAGCTGTTTTTT.

This clonotype was observed at least ten times. The chain combines TRBV12-3 or TRBV12-4 with TRBJ1-1, with 7 bases matching TRBD1. The CDR3 is 14 amino acids. J was trimmed by 7 bases and V by 6 bases; bases with no gene match: 11. This chain's CDR3 is CASRSYRQGSEAFF. The DNA for the CDR3 is TGTGCCAGCAGATCCTACCGACAGGGAAGTGAAGCTTTCTTT.

This clonotype has at least ten counts. The chain employs TRBV13 and TRBJ1-1; unclear D gene. The CDR3 loop spans 14 amino acids. Germline-derived CDR1 and CDR2 are PRHDT and FYEKMQ (reference sequence). The V end was cut by 4 bases, the J end by 0 bases, with 9 bases between. CDR3: CASSSGRMNTEAFF. The CDR3 DNA sequence: TGTGCCAGCAGCTCAGGACGAATGAACACTGAAGCTTTCTTT. The full variable domain, its missing parts supplied by reference TRBV13 and TRBJ1-1, is AAGVIQSPRHLIKEKRETATLKCYPIPRHDTVYWYQQGPGQDPQFLISFYEKMQSDKGSIPDRFSAQQFSDYHSELNMSSLELGDSALYFCASSSGRMNTEAFFGQGTRLTVV.

V and J are TRBV10-3 and TRBJ2-1; 12 nucleotides agree with TRBD2. V shed 3 bases, J shed 6 bases, and the junction held 0 bases outside the gene matches. Germline CDR1 is ENHRY and CDR2 is SYGVKD. The CDR3 has 14 residues. The CDR3 nucleotides are TGTGCCATCAGTGAACTAGCGGGAGGCAATGAGCAGTTCTTC. Residues: CAISELAGGNEQFF.

This clonotype appeared many times. The chain is built from TRBV29-1 and TRBJ2-5; D is undetermined. Trimming removed 1 base at V and 6 bases at J, with 18 bases between. The CDR3 is 15 residues long. Germline V gene lookup returns CDR1 SQVTM and CDR2 ANQGSEA. The CDR3: CSVEGALRSEKTQYF. The CDR3 nucleotides read TGCAGCGTTGAAGGGGCCCTTCGGAGCGAAAAGACCCAGTACTTC.

This clonotype was seen more than once but under ten times. This rearrangement joins TRBV6-5 to TRBJ2-7; D might be TRBD2 (6 bases). CDR3 length: 15 residues. Trimming removed 6 bases at V and 2 bases at J, with 17 bases between. From germline, CDR1 is MNHEY and CDR2 SVGAGI. The CDR3 region has the DNA TGTGCCAGCAGCCCCCGGCGGGACCCTCCCTACGAGCAGTACTTC. It translates to CASSPRRDPPYEQYF.